These T cell receptor beta chains were read from a single sample in a study of OX40 agonist ivuxolimab in advanced cancers. Profiled with immunoSEQ multiplex PCR; TCRdb holds only in-frame clones, not every one. The sample lists fewer than 30,000 clones, 85% to 90% occurring once. Source: CD4+ or CD8+ T cells sorted from blood, taken in a trial of the OX40 agonist ivuxolimab. The receptors shown here come from an adult with an advanced solid tumor such as melanoma, head and neck, liver or kidney cancer. CDR3s include the opening cysteine and the closing phenylalanine or tryptophan. D genes are given only for firm matches. Clone size is shown for a subset of rows, as once, few, many or a class of expanded clone.

d_gene	abundance	j_gene	v_gene	CDR3aa	CDR3nt
TRBD1	NA	TRBJ2-7	TRBV10-3	CAISESKGTGKDLYEQYF	TGTGCCATCAGTGAGTCGAAAGGGACAGGGAAAGACCTCTACGAGCAGTACTTC
NA	NA	TRBJ2-3	TRBV19	CASSIYGPSTDTQYF	TGTGCCAGTAGTATCTATGGTCCCAGCACAGATACGCAGTATTTT
NA	NA	TRBJ2-2	TRBV15	CATSRATSSTGELFF	TGTGCCACCAGCAGAGCCACTAGCAGCACCGGGGAGCTGTTTTTT
NA	NA	TRBJ1-5	TRBV6-1	CASRGSYNQPQHF	TGTGCCAGCAGGGGGAGTTACAATCAGCCCCAGCATTTT
NA	NA	TRBJ2-3	TRBV6-6	CASSLRIPSTDTQYF	TGTGCCAGCAGCCTCAGGATCCCTAGCACAGATACGCAGTATTTT
NA	NA	TRBJ1-1	TRBV11-1	CASSLGGAAEAFF	TGTGCCAGCAGCTTAGGGGGGGCGGCTGAAGCTTTCTTT
NA	NA	TRBJ2-5	TRBV5-6	CASSPRGLPETQYF	TGTGCCAGCAGCCCCAGGGGACTTCCAGAGACCCAGTACTTC
TRBD1	NA	TRBJ2-7	TRBV9	CASSLSDRFYEQYF	TGTGCCAGCAGCTTGTCGGACAGGTTCTACGAGCAGTACTTC
NA	NA	TRBJ2-7	TRBV5-1	CASSLDFGVGMNEQYF	TGCGCCAGCAGCTTGGATTTCGGGGTCGGGATGAACGAGCAGTACTTC
TRBD2	few	TRBJ2-5	TRBV28	CASSWPLSGGPGETQYF	TGTGCCAGCAGTTGGCCCCTTTCGGGAGGGCCGGGGGAGACCCAGTACTTC
NA	NA	TRBJ2-7	TRBV19	CASSPSFPYEQYF	TGTGCCAGTAGTCCCAGTTTTCCGTACGAGCAGTACTTC
TRBD2	NA	TRBJ2-3	TRBV10-3	CAISRKIAGGPDTDTQYF	TGTGCCATCAGTCGGAAAATAGCGGGAGGGCCCGATACAGATACGCAGTATTTT
TRBD1	NA	TRBJ1-2	TRBV27	CASSWGQGFGYTF	TGTGCCAGCAGTTGGGGACAGGGATTTGGCTACACCTTC
NA	NA	TRBJ2-7	TRBV6-1	CAGGYGSYEQYF	TGTGCCGGAGGTTACGGGAGCTACGAGCAGTACTTC
TRBD2	NA	TRBJ2-7	TRBV5-1	CASSSMGLAGDKQYF	TGCGCCAGCAGCTCAATGGGACTAGCGGGGGATAAGCAGTACTTC
TRBD2	NA	TRBJ2-5	TRBV2	CASSPGLDMKTQYF	TGTGCCAGCAGCCCGGGACTAGATATGAAGACCCAGTACTTC
TRBD1	NA	TRBJ2-7	TRBV28	CASSPPGQGVHEQYF	TGTGCCAGCAGTCCCCCGGGACAGGGGGTCCACGAGCAGTACTTC
TRBD1	NA	TRBJ2-1	TRBV5-1	CASGPTGGSYNEQFF	TGCGCCAGCGGCCCTACAGGGGGGAGTTACAATGAGCAGTTCTTC
NA	NA	TRBJ2-1	TRBV7-6	CASSDTGPSSYNEQFF	TGTGCCAGCAGCGACACAGGGCCTAGCTCCTACAATGAGCAGTTCTTC
TRBD1	NA	TRBJ2-7	TRBV13	CASIKTGSGHEQYF	TGTGCCAGCATCAAGACAGGGTCTGGCCACGAGCAGTACTTC
NA	NA	TRBJ1-4	TRBV28	CASRTFGTGGKLFF	TGTGCCAGCAGGACCTTCGGGACCGGGGGGAAACTGTTTTTT